This T cell receptor beta chain was obtained from a study of shared clonotypes between healthy human individuals. Broader study findings: The sampled material consisted only of blood, and tissue repertoires are likely to differ. Represented genetic and exposure-history diversity was restricted by having few donors.

Comment on this clone: The antigen is not known.

Measured with immunoSEQ multiplex PCR; TCRdb has only the in-frame clones, and not every one. The profile shows roughly 400,000 clones, about 96% of them singletons. This CDR3 has 17 amino acids. The sequencing input was memory CD8+ T cells sorted from blood. Indicated subset: CD45RO+ cells pooled with CCR7-negative TemRA cells. This clonotype was obtained from a man aged 25 to 45 in good health. V gene TRBV21-1 combines with J gene TRBJ2-1; the D call TRBD1 from the table was never checked on the DNA. TRBV21-1 is annotated as a pseudogene. Here the CDR3 DNA reads TGTGCCAGCGAGGGACAGGGAGGGGAGGGTACATGGCGGGAGCAGTTCTTC. Its translation: CASEGQGGEGTWREQFF.